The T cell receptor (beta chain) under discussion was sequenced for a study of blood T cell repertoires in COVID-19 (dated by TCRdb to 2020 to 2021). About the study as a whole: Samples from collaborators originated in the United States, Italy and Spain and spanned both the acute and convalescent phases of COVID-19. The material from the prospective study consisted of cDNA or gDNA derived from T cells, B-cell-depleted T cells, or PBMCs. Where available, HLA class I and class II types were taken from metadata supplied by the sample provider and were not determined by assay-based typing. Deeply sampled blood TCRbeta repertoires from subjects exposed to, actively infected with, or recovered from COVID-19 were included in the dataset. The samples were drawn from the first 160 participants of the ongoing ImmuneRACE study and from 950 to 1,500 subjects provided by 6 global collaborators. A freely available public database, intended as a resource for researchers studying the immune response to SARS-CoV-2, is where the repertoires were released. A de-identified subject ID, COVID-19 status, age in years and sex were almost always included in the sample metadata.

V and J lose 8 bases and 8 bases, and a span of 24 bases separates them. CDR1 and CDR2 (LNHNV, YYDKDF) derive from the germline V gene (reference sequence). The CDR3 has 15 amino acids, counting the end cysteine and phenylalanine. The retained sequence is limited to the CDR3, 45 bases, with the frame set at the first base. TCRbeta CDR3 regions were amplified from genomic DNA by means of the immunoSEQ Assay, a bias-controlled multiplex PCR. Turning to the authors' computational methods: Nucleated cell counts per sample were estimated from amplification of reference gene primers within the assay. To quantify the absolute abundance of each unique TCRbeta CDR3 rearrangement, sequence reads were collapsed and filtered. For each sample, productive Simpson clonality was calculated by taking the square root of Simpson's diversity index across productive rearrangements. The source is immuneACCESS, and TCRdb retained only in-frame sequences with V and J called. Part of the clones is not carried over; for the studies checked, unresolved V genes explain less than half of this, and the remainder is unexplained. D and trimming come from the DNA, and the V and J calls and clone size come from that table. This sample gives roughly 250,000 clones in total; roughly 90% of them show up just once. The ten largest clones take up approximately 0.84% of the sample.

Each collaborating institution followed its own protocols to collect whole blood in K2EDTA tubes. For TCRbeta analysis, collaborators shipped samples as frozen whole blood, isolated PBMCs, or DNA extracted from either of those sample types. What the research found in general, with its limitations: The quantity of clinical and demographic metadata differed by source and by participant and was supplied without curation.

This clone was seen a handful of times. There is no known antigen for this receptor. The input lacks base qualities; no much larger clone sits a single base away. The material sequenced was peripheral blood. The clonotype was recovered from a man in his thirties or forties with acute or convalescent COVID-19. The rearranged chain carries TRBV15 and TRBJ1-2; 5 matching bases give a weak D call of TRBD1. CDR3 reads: CATDPGGILRDGYTF. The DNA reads TGTGCCACCGACCCTGGGGGGATCCTACGTGACGGCTACACCTTC.